These 20 T cell receptor beta chains were sequenced from one sample in a study of T cells in Graves' hyperthyroidism and ophthalmopathy. The CDR3 regions of TCR beta were amplified from RNA transcripts. An initial round of RT-PCR targeting the TCR CDR3 relied on the HTBI primer set. Each CDR3 protein gets one entry after TCRdb re-called the multiplex PCR reads with MiXCR. The sample carries tens of thousands of distinct CDR3 sequences, roughly 50% recorded once. Source material: peripheral blood or thyroid tissue (not recorded which). The receptors were sampled from a man aged 18 to 30 with Graves' hyperthyroidism.

This clonotype has ten or more counts. The genes are TRBV30 and TRBJ1-2; D is possibly TRBD1 (5 bases). The CDR3 loop spans 13 amino acids. The germline V gene encodes CDR1 GTSNPN and CDR2 SVGIG (reference sequence). V was trimmed by 1 base and J by 6 bases, leaving 12 bases between them. CDR3 amino acids: CAWSAGTRDGYTF. The CDR3 DNA follows: TGTGCCTGGAGTGCCGGGACTCGGGATGGCTACACCTTC.

The CDR3 DNA reads TGCGCCAGCAGTGACCCGTTAAAGACCTATGGCTACACCTTC. Translated, it gives CASSDPLKTYGYTF. This sequence joins TRBV10-2 and TRBJ1-2; no clear D. The CDR3 consists of 14 residues. V was trimmed by 3 bases and J by 4 bases, leaving 12 bases between them. Germline V gene data show CDR1 as WSHSY and CDR2 as SAAADI.

This clonotype was counted at least ten times. This chain links TRBV9 with TRBJ1-5; 11 bases align to TRBD1. The CDR3 is 18 amino acids. CDR1 and CDR2 from the germline V gene are SGDLS and YYNGEE. V trimming: 9 bases; J trimming: 3 bases; junction bases outside the gene matches: 17. Here the CDR3 DNA reads TGTGCCACCCCCCCCCCTTCCCGGGACAGGGGGATCAATCAGCCCCAGCATTTT. Protein product: CATPPPSRDRGINQPQHF.

This clonotype has a count of ten or more. V gene TRBV6-6 combines with J gene TRBJ1-2, with D unclear. The V gene's germline CDR1 is MNHNY and CDR2 SVGAGI (reference sequence). The CDR3 covers 14 residues. Trimming left V 6 bases short and J 7 bases short, with 18 bases between. CDR3 residues: CASSPEGGNGGYTF. CDR3 nucleotide sequence: TGTGCCAGCAGCCCAGAGGGAGGGAACGGTGGCTACACCTTC.

This clonotype has a count of ten or more. This CDR3 is CASSYRGVGTQYF. The CDR3 DNA reads as TGTGCCAGCAGTTACAGGGGCGTCGGGACCCAGTACTTC. The V call is TRBV6-5, the J call TRBJ2-5; D may be TRBD1 (5 bases). The V and J ends lost 2 bases and 7 bases respectively, with 11 bases between them. The CDR3 sequence is 13 residues long. Germline V gene lookup returns CDR1 MNHEY and CDR2 SVGAGI.

The gene calls are TRBV20-1 and TRBJ2-5; no reliable D call. Germline assignment: CDR1 DFQATT and CDR2 SNEGSKA (reference sequence). Trimming pared 6 bases from V and 5 bases from J, leaving 16 bases between. The length of the CDR3 is 13 residues. In nucleotides, the CDR3 is TGCAGTGCCTCGGGTGTCGGCGTGGAGACCCAGTACTTC. This translates into CSASGVGVETQYF.

On this clonotype: The junction does not match germline at one end; this may be a read error. The chain links TRBV7-8 to TRBJ1-6, with unresolved D. Germline CDR1 SGHVS, CDR2 FQNEAQ. This CDR3 region has 12 residues. The CDR3 loop reads CASRACNSPPHF. In DNA form, the CDR3 reads TGTGCCAGCAGAGCCTGTAATTCACCCCCCCACTTT.

This clonotype has at least ten counts. The V and J genes are TRBV18 and TRBJ2-5, with TRBD2 matching over 14 bases. V shed 0 bases and J 5 bases; nucleotides not matched to a gene: 8. CDR1 and CDR2 (germline): KGHSH, LQKENI. The CDR3 is made up of 18 amino acids. The CDR3 nucleotides read TGTGCCAGCTCACCACCGGGACTAGCGGGAGCAAGTATCGAGACCCAGTACTTC. It is translated as CASSPPGLAGASIETQYF.

This clonotype was detected once. V is TRBV9 and J is TRBJ2-7, with TRBD2 identical over 9 bases. The CDR3 is made up of 14 amino acids. Germline V gene sequence: CDR1 SGDLS, CDR2 YYNGEE. The junction had 9 bases not matched to a gene; V was cut back by 4 bases and J by 7 bases. CDR3 DNA: TGTGCCAGCAGCCACGATAGCGGGAGTAGTGAGCAGTACTTC. The encoded protein is CASSHDSGSSEQYF.

The chain employs TRBV29-1 and TRBJ2-5; 9 nucleotides agree with TRBD1. With V trimmed by 7 bases and J by 5 bases, 5 bases remained unmatched. CDR1 SQVTM and CDR2 ANQGSEA come from the germline V gene. The CDR3 is 12 amino acids. The DNA of the CDR3 is TGCAGCGCAGGGACAGGGATGGAGACCCAGTACTTC. This translates into CSAGTGMETQYF.

A note on this clonotype: Just one base apart from a much larger clone, this may be a read error. The CDR3 does not end in the conserved phenylalanine or tryptophan, so this is likely a read error. The chain joins TRBV29-1 to TRBJ2-5, with TRBD2 matching 16 bases. The germline CDR1 and CDR2 sequences are SQVTM and ANQGSEA. The V segment lost 6 bases and the J segment 3 bases; nucleotides outside the gene matches: 7. This CDR3 has 16 amino acids. The CDR3 reads CSVRPGTSGREETQYS. CDR3 bases: TGCAGCGTGAGGCCCGGGACTAGCGGGAGGGAAGAGACCCAGTACTCC.

Within the sample, this clonotype is medium-sized. This chain connects TRBV7-2 to TRBJ1-5; D not certain. The V end lost 1 base, the J end lost 2 bases, and 9 bases lay between the germline ends. Germline CDR1 is SGHTA and CDR2 is FQGNSA. The length of the CDR3 is 15 residues. The CDR3 loop is CASSLVGMGNQPQHF. In DNA, the CDR3 is TGTGCCAGCAGCTTAGTTGGGATGGGCAATCAGCCCCAGCATTTT.

This clonotype came up many times. The chain is built from TRBV14 and TRBJ1-2, with D uncertain. The CDR3 sequence is 13 residues long. V lost 3 bases, J lost 7 bases, and 12 bases lay in between. Germline V gene data show CDR1 as SGHDN and CDR2 as FVKESK. CDR3 in DNA: TGTGCCAGCAGCCAGGTCGTGTCAGCTGGCTACACCTTC. It is translated as CASSQVVSAGYTF.

This clonotype has ten or more counts. V gene TRBV18 combines with J gene TRBJ1-5; D is undetermined. This CDR3 is 14 amino acids long. Germline V gives CDR1 KGHSH, CDR2 LQKENI. V lost 2 bases and J 0 bases, leaving 5 bases between the germline ends. The CDR3 nucleotides read TGTGCCAGCTCACCAGGCTCTAGCAATCAGCCCCAGCATTTT. Amino acid sequence: CASSPGSSNQPQHF.

The J gene is TRBJ1-2, the V gene TRBV6-1; TRBD1 agrees at 7 bases. Germline CDR1 MNHNS, CDR2 SASEGT. The CDR3 has 14 amino acids. With V trimmed by 10 bases and J by 1 base, 9 bases remained unmatched. CDR3 DNA: TGTGCCACAGCCGGGACAGCTAATAACTATGGCTACACCTTC. As protein: CATAGTANNYGYTF.

This clonotype was observed many times. The J gene is TRBJ1-3, the V gene TRBV6-1; D gene uncertain. The V end lost 8 bases, the J end lost 0 bases, and 14 bases lay between the germline ends. The CDR3 has 15 residues. Per germline, CDR1 MNHNS and CDR2 SASEGT. The CDR3 bases are TGTGCCAGCCGCCCCGTGGGGAACTCTGGAAACACCATATATTTT. This translates into CASRPVGNSGNTIYF.

The V and J genes are TRBV2 and TRBJ2-5; 8 nucleotides align to TRBD1. From germline, CDR1 is SNHLY and CDR2 FYNNEI. Losses at the gene ends were 4 bases for V and 2 bases for J; bases not matched to a gene: 3. The length of the CDR3 is 14 residues. The CDR3 DNA is TGTGCCAGCAGTGTCAGACAGGGGCAAGAGACCCAGTACTTC. Amino acids: CASSVRQGQETQYF.

The sample holds many counts of this clonotype. The chain combines TRBV5-6 with TRBJ2-7; D is unresolved. V lost 3 bases to trimming and J lost 3 bases, with 19 bases between them. CDR1 and CDR2 from the germline V gene are SGHDT and YYEEEE. There are 16 residues in the CDR3. CDR3 residues: CASSSRMKRANYEQYF. The CDR3 DNA is TGTGCCAGCAGCTCCCGAATGAAAAGGGCAAACTACGAGCAGTACTTC.

The chain is built from TRBV7-9 and TRBJ1-1, with D possibly matching TRBD1 (5 bases). This CDR3 has 14 residues. Trimming took 4 bases from V and 1 from J, leaving 10 bases between them. Germline CDR1 reads SEHNR; CDR2 reads FQNEAQ (reference sequence). The CDR3 DNA reads as TGTGCCAGCAGCTCCAGGGCCAGGAACACTGAAGCTTTCTTT. It translates to CASSSRARNTEAFF. Full variable domain (rest looked up from reference TRBV7-9 and TRBJ1-1): DTGVSQNPRHKITKRGQNVTFRCDPISEHNRLYWYRQTLGQGPEFLTYFQNEAQLEKSRLLSDRFSAERPKGSFSTLEIQRTEQGDSAMYLCASSSRARNTEAFFGQGTRLTVV.

This chain joins TRBV18 and TRBJ1-2; weak D call: TRBD1 (5 bases). CDR1 is KGHSH and CDR2 is LQKENI in the germline V gene. V lost 2 bases, J lost 5 bases, and 24 bases lay in between. The length of the CDR3 is 18 residues. The CDR3 here is CASSPRPDSRLFLYGYTF. CDR3 in DNA: TGTGCCAGCTCACCAAGGCCCGACAGCAGGTTGTTTCTTTATGGCTACACCTTC.